The clone carrying this T cell receptor beta chain was seen more than once but under ten times. The data are from a study of blood T cell repertoires in COVID-19. Study information: From T cells, B-cell-depleted T cells, or PBMCs came the material, which was cDNA or gDNA.

Adults between roughly 18 and 95 years of age took part from approximately 24 US areas. Cohort placement rested on clinical history that participants reported themselves. The CDR3 consists of 16 residues. The germline CDR1 and CDR2 sequences are KGHSH and LQKENI. V lost 6 bases and J lost 2; bases outside the gene matches: 6. Clones were sequenced by immunoSEQ multiplex PCR, and TCRdb holds only the in-frame ones, with some missing. The sample shows approximately 220,000 clones, approximately 86% of them seen only once. The sample consisted of PBMCs or T cells enriched from blood (not recorded which). The TCR comes from a woman aged 30 to 39 who had been exposed to COVID-19. The chain couples TRBV18 to TRBJ2-3, with 12 bases that match TRBD2. CDR3 region: CASSRRTSGVTDTQYF. CDR3 sequence (DNA): TGTGCCAGCTCTCGACGGACTAGCGGGGTCACAGATACGCAGTATTTT.